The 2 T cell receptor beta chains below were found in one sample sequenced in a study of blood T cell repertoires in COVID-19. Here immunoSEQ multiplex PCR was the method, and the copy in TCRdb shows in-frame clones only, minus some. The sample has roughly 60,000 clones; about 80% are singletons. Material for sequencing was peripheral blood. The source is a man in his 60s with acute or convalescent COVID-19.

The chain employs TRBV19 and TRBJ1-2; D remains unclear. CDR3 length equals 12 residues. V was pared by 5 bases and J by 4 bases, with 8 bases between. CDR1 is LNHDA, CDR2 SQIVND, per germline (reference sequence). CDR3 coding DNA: TGTGCCAGTAGTGACATCGTCTATGGCTACACCTTC. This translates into CASSDIVYGYTF.

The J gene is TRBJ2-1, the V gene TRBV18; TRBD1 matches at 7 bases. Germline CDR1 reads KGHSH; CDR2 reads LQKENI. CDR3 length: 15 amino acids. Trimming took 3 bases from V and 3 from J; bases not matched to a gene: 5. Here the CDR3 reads CASSPSTGHYNEQFF. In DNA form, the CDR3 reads TGTGCCAGCTCACCCTCGACAGGGCACTACAATGAGCAGTTCTTC.